One sample yielded the 9 T cell receptor beta chains listed below, sequenced in a study of T cell repertoires in cytomegalovirus infection. These TCRs' antigens remain unknown. TCRdb re-analysed the reads in MiXCR, keeping a single row per CDR3 protein. Among approximately 110,000 distinct CDR3 sequences, under 45% were seen once, and the ten largest hold approximately 69%. The sample here was CD8+ T cells from cultured PBMCs, taken from culture after CMV antigen stimulation. These receptors originate from a human donor in good health (CMV status not recorded). Some clones in this sample may be carry-over from other donors' samples.

The V and J genes are TRBV28 and TRBJ2-7, with 10 nucleotides matching TRBD1. V trimming: 7 bases; J trimming: 5 bases; junction bases outside the gene matches: 8. Germline V gene data show CDR1 as MDHEN and CDR2 as SYDVKM. CDR3 length equals 14 residues. The CDR3 DNA sequence: TGTGCCAGCACCCCCGGGACAGGGGCTCACGAGCAGTACTTC. Its protein product is CASTPGTGAHEQYF.

This chain uses TRBV9 with TRBJ1-1, with D perhaps TRBD1 (5 bases). The V end was cut by 3 bases, the J end by 1 base, with 16 bases between. The CDR3 extends over 16 amino acids. Germline V CDR1 and CDR2: SGDLS, YYNGEE. The CDR3 DNA sequence: TGTGCCAGCAGCGCCACGATAGGGGCTCAGAACACTGAAGCTTTCTTT. This gives the protein CASSATIGAQNTEAFF.

This clonotype was detected ten times or more. The chain links TRBV12-3 or TRBV12-4 to TRBJ2-7, with a tentative D call TRBD1 (5 bases). This CDR3 has 15 residues. V lost 8 bases, J lost 0 bases, and 17 bases lay in between. The CDR3 DNA sequence: TGTGCCAGCTGCTGTCAACAGGAGTTCTCCTACGAGCAGTACTTC. This codes for CASCCQQEFSYEQYF.

This clonotype was observed at least ten times. The rearrangement joins TRBV6-5 to TRBJ1-2; D is possibly TRBD1 (6 bases). The CDR3 runs 16 residues. Germline V lookup: CDR1 MNHEY, CDR2 SVGAGI. V was cut by 6 bases and J by 6 bases, with 23 bases left in between. In DNA form, the CDR3 reads TGTGCCAGCAGCCGATATCCGGACAGTAGTACTAATGGCTACACCTTC. Its protein product is CASSRYPDSSTNGYTF.

In this sample, this clonotype turned up a few times. The chain has TRBV7-8 and TRBJ1-6, with D perhaps TRBD1 (5 bases). In germline, CDR1 is SGHVS, CDR2 FQNEAQ. This CDR3 comprises 15 residues. Trimming took off 5 bases at V and 6 bases at J, with 14 bases between the two ends. This CDR3 is CASSRGAGGNSPLHF. The CDR3 coding sequence is TGTGCCAGCAGCCGGGGAGCGGGGGGTAATTCACCCCTCCACTTT. Based on the CDR3 plus reference TRBV7-8 and TRBJ1-6, the full variable domain is GAGVSQSPRYKVAKRGQDVALRCDPISGHVSLFWYQQALGQGPEFLTYFQNEAQLDKSGLPSDRFFAERPEGSVSTLKIQRTQQEDSAVYLCASSRGAGGNSPLHFGNGTRLTVT.

V is TRBV27 and J is TRBJ1-2, with 11 bases lining up with TRBD1. V was clipped by 5 bases and J by 4 bases; unmatched bases: 12. The CDR3 extends over 17 amino acids. Germline V gene data show CDR1 as MNHEY and CDR2 as SMNVEV (reference sequence). CDR3 sequence reads: CASSLGGTGGFPYGYTF. Written as DNA, the CDR3 is TGTGCCAGCAGTCTAGGAGGGACAGGGGGATTCCCCTATGGCTACACCTTC.

This chain joins TRBV4-1 and TRBJ2-1; no firm D call. The V end lost 1 base, the J end lost 4 bases, and 8 bases lay between the germline ends. Germline CDR1 and CDR2: MGHRA and YSYEKL. This CDR3 is 14 amino acids long. CDR3 in amino acids: CASSQVNSYNEQFF. The CDR3 bases are TGCGCCAGCAGCCAAGTAAACAGTTACAATGAGCAGTTCTTC.

The chain has TRBV20-1 and TRBJ2-5; 7 bases fit TRBD2. Unmatched junction bases numbered 6, after V lost 0 bases and J lost 5 bases. The CDR3 length is 14 residues. The germline V gene encodes CDR1 DFQATT and CDR2 SNEGSKA (reference sequence). The CDR3 reads CSARDWGGLETQYF. For the CDR3, the DNA is TGCAGTGCTAGAGATTGGGGGGGGTTGGAGACCCAGTACTTC.

This clonotype was counted between two and nine times. The chain has TRBV6-4 and TRBJ2-1; TRBD2 might be the D (7 bases). The length of the CDR3 is 14 residues. In germline, CDR1 is MRHNA, CDR2 SNTAGT. V shed 2 bases and J shed 6 bases, with 11 bases lying between them. The DNA of the CDR3 is TGTGCCAGCAGTGACAGGGGGGGAAGCAATGAGCAGTTCTTC. The encoded protein is CASSDRGGSNEQFF.